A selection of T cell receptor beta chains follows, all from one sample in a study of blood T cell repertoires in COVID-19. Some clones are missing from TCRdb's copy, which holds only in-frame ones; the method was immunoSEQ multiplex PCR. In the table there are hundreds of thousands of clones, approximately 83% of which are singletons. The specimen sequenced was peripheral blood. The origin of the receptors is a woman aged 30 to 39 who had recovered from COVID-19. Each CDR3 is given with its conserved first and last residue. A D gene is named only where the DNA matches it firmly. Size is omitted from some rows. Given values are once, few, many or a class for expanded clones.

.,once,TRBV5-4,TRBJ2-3,TGTGCCAGCAGCGTCGCGGGGGCCTTCACAGATACGCAGTATTTT,CASSVAGAFTDTQYF
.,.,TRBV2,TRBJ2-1,TGTGCCAGCAGCCCAGCGGCAGGACCCAATAATGAGCAGTTCTTC,CASSPAAGPNNEQFF
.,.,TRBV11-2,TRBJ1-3,TGTGCCAGCAGCCCGATCACAGGACATTACTCTGGAAACACCATATATTTT,CASSPITGHYSGNTIYF
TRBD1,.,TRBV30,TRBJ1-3,TGTGCCTGGAGTTCCGGGACAGGGATAAGGGCACGGGGAAACACCATATATTTT,CAWSSGTGIRARGNTIYF
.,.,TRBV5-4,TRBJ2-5,TGTGCCAGCAGCTTGTCCAATTACCAAGAGACCCAGTACTTC,CASSLSNYQETQYF
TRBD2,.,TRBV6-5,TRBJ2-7,TGTGCCAGCAGTTACGGGACTAGCGGGAGTGGCGAGCAGTACTTC,CASSYGTSGSGEQYF
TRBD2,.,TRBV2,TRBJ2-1,TGTGCCAGCAGAAGACTAGCGGGGGGGTCCTACAATGAGCAGTTCTTC,CASRRLAGGSYNEQFF
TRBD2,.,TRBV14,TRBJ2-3,TGTGCCAGCAGCCAAGGGCTAGCGGGATTTGTAGATACGCAGTATTTT,CASSQGLAGFVDTQYF
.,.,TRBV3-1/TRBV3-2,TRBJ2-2,TGTGCCAGCAGCCTAAATCTTCAGGGGTGGTCCGGGGAGCTGTTTTTT,CASSLNLQGWSGELFF
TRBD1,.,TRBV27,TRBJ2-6,TGTGCCAGCAGCCGGCAGGGGGCTGGGGCCAACGTCCTGACTTTC,CASSRQGAGANVLTF
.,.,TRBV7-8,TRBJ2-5,TGTGCCAGCAGCATAGGGACGAGGGAAGAGACCCAGTACTTC,CASSIGTREETQYF
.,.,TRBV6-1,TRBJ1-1,TGTGCCAGCAGTGAAGCTGGAGGGGCAGGGAACACTGAAGCTTTCTTT,CASSEAGGAGNTEAFF
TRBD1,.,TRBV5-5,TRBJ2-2,TGTGCCAGCAGCTTGTTGACAGGGCAGGACGGGGAGCTGTTTTTT,CASSLLTGQDGELFF
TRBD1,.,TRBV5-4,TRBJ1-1,TGTGCCAGCAGCGTGACAGGGAATGTCGCTGAAGCTTTCTTT,CASSVTGNVAEAFF
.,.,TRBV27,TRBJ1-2,TGTGCCAGCAGTCCTCAGGGTGCTGGCTACACCTTC,CASSPQGAGYTF
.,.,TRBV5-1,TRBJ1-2,TGCGCCAGCAGCTACAGGGATAGTGGCTATGGCTACACCTTC,CASSYRDSGYGYTF
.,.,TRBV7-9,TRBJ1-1,TGTGCCAGCAGCTTAGAAAGGGGATTGCGCACTGAAGCTTTCTTT,CASSLERGLRTEAFF
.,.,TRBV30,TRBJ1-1,TGTGCCTGGAGTGAGCGGTGGGTTACTGAAGCTTTCTTT,CAWSERWVTEAFF
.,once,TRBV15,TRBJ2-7,TGTGCCACCAGCCTCCGTGGGGCAGACGAGCAGTACTTC,CATSLRGADEQYF
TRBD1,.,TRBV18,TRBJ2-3,TGTGCCAGCTCACTTACAGGGGGAAACACAGATACGCAGTATTTT,CASSLTGGNTDTQYF
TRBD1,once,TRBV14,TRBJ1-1,TGTGCCAGCAGCCATCGGGGCTCACAGGGGGCAGCTTTCTTT,CASSHRGSQGAAFF
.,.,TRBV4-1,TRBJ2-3,TGCGCCAGCAGCCAGGGGCCCTCCCAGTATTTT,CASSQGPSQYF
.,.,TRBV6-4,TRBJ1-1,TGTGCCAGCAGGATACAGGGCCACACTGAAGCTTTCTTT,CASRIQGHTEAFF
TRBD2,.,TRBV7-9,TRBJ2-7,TGTGCCAGCACCATAGCGGGGGCCGGCTACGAGCAGTACTTC,CASTIAGAGYEQYF
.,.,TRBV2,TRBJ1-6,TGTGCCAGCAGTGCAGGGGCGGATAATTCACCCCTCCACTTT,CASSAGADNSPLHF
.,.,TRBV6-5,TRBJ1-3,TGTGCCAGCAAAGCCGGCCCGGGGGAGGAAAACACCATATATTTT,CASKAGPGEENTIYF
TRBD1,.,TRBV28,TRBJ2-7,TGTGCCAGCAATCCGGGACAGGGGGCCTACGAGCAGTACTTC,CASNPGQGAYEQYF
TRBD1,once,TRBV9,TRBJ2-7,TGTGCCAGCAGCCGAGGGACAGGGGGCTCCTACGAGCAGTACTTC,CASSRGTGGSYEQYF
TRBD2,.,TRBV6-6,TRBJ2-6,TGTGCCAGCAGCCCACCGGGGGGTTCTGGGGCCAACGTCCTGACTTTC,CASSPPGGSGANVLTF
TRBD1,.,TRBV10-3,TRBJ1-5,TGTGCCATCAGGGGGCAGGGGGATCAGCCCCAGCATTTT,CAIRGQGDQPQHF
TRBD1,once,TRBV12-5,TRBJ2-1,TGTGCTAGTGGTTTCGGTCAGGGGGTATACAATGAGCAGTTCTTC,CASGFGQGVYNEQFF
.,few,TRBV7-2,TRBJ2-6,TGTGCCAGCCAGTATGACTCTGGGGCCAACGTCCTGACTTTC,CASQYDSGANVLTF
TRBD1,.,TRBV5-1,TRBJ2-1,TGCGCCAGCAGCTTCGAGGGGGCCGATGAGCAGTTCTTC,CASSFEGADEQFF
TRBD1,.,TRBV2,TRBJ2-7,TGTGCCAGCAGTGAAGCGGGACAGGGGTACGAGCAGTACTTC,CASSEAGQGYEQYF
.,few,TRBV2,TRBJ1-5,TGTGCCAGCAGTTCTACAGGGAGTGCAAATCAGCCCCAGCATTTT,CASSSTGSANQPQHF